This TCR beta chain was profiled in a study of T cell responses to AZD1222 COVID-19 vaccine. Profiled with immunoSEQ multiplex PCR; TCRdb holds only in-frame clones, not every one. This repertoire shows around 150,000 clones, about 91% found once; its top ten account for roughly 3.6%. Study observations and caveats: The peak T cell response came first, and repertoires were sampled only after it. Increased Spike-specific TCR breadth and depth were observed after two AZD1222 doses. Donors in the cohort were predominantly white British and more often female, and clonal diversity was possibly underestimated.

Points on this clone: What it binds is not known.

Germline V CDR1 and CDR2: SGHDN, FVKESK. This CDR3 is built from 15 residues. V shed 5 bases, J shed 6 bases, and the junction held 8 bases outside the gene matches. The sequence came from an adult who received the AZD1222 COVID-19 vaccine. The chain has TRBV14 and TRBJ2-1, with 9 bases fitting TRBD1. Sample: peripheral blood, taken 28 days after the second AZD1222 dose. The CDR3 region has the DNA TGTGCCAGCAGCGCCAGGACAGGGGCCCGCAATGAGCAGTTCTTC. Encoded protein: CASSARTGARNEQFF.